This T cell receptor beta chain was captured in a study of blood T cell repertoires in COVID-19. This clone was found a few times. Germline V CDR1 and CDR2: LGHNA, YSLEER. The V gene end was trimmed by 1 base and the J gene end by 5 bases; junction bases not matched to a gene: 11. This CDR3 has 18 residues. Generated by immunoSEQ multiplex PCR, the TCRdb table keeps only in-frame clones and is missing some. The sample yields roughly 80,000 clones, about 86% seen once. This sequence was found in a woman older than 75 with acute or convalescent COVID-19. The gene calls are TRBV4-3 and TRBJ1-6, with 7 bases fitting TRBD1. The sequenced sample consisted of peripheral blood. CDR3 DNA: TGCGCCAGCAGCCAAGGGGCAAGGGGGCAAGACGATAATTCACCCCTCCACTTT. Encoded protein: CASSQGARGQDDNSPLHF.